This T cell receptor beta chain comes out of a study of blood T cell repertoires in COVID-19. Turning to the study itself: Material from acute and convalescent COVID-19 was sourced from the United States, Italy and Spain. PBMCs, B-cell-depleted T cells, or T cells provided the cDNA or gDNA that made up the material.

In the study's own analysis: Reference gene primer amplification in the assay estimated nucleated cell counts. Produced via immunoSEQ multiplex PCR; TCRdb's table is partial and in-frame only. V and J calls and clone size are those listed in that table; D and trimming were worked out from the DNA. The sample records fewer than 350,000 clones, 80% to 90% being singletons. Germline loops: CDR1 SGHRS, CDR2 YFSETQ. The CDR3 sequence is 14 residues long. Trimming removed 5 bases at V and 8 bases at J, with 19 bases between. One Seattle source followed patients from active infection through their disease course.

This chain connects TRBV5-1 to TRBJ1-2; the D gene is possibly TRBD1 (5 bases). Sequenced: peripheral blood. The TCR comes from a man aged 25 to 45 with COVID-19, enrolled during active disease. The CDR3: CASSYDSATWGYTF. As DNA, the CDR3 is TGCGCCAGCAGTTATGACAGCGCAACCTGGGGCTACACCTTC.